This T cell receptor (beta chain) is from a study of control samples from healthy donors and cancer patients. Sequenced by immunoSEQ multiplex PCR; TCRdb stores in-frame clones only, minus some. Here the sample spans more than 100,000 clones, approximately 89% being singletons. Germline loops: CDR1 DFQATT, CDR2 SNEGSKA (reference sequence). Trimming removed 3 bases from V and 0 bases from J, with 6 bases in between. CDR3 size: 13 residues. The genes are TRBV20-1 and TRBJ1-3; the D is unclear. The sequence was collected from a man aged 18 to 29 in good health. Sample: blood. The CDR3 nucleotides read TGCAGTGCTAGTATGTACTCTGGAAACACCATATATTTT. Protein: CSASMYSGNTIYF.